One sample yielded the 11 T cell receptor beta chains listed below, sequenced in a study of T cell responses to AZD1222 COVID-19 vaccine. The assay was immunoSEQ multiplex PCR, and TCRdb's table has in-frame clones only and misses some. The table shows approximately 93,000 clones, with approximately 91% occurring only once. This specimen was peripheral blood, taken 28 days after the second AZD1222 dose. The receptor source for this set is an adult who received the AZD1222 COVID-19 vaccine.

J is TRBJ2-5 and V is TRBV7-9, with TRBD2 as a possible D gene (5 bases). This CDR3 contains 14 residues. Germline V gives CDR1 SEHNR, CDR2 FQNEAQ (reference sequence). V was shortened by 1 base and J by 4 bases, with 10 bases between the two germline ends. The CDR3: CASSLGLAPETQYF. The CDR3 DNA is TGTGCCAGCAGCTTAGGTCTAGCCCCAGAGACCCAGTACTTC.

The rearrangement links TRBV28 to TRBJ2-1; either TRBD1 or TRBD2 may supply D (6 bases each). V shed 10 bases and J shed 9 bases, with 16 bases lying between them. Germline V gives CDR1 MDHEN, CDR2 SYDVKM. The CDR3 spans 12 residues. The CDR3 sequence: CATQEGGREQFF. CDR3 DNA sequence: TGTGCCACCCAGGAAGGGGGGCGTGAGCAGTTCTTC.

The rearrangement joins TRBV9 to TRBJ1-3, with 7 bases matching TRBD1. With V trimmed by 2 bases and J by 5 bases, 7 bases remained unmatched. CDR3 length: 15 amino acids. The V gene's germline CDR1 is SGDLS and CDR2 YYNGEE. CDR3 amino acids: CASSVASGQRNTIYF. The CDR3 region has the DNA TGTGCCAGCAGCGTGGCCTCGGGACAGCGAAACACCATATATTTT.

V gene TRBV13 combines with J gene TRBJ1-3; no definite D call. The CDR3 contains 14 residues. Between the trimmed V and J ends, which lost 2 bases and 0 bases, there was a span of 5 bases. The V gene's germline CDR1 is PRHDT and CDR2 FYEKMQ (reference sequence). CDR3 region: CASSLPVSGNTIYF. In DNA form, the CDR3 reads TGTGCCAGCAGCTTACCAGTCTCTGGAAACACCATATATTTT.

CDR3 nucleotides: TGTGCCAGCAGCCCCTGGACCAGCAGCTCCTATAATTCACCCCTCCACTTT. As protein: CASSPWTSSSYNSPLHF. The rearrangement uses TRBV5-6 and TRBJ1-6, with no clear D. The length of the CDR3 is 17 residues. The germline V gene encodes CDR1 SGHDT and CDR2 YYEEEE. V was trimmed by 4 bases and J by 0 bases, leaving 14 bases between them.

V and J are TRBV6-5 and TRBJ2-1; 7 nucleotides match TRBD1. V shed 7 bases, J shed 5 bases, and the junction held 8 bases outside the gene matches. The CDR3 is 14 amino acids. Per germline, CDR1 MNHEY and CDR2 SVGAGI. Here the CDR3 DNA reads TGTGCCAGCACTACCAGGGGGATCCACAATGAGCAGTTCTTC. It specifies CASTTRGIHNEQFF.

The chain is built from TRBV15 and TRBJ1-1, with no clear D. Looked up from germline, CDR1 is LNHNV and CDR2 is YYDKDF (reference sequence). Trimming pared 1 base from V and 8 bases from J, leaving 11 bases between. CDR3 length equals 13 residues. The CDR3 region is CATSRGSSGEAFF. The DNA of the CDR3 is TGTGCCACCAGCAGAGGGTCATCAGGAGAAGCTTTCTTT.

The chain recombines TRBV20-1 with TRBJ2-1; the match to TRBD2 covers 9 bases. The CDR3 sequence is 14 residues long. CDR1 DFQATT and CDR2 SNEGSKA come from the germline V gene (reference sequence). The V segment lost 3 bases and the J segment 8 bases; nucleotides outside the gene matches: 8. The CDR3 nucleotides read TGCAGTGCTAGTCTCGGCGGGGGGGCAGATGAGCAGTTCTTC. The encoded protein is CSASLGGGADEQFF.

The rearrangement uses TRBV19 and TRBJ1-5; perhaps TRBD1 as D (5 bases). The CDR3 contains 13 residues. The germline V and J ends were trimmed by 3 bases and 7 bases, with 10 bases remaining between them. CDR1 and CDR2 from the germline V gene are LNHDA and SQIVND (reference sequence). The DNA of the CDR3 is TGTGCCAGTAGTATGGGGGGGTGGCAGCCCCAGCATTTT. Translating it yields CASSMGGWQPQHF. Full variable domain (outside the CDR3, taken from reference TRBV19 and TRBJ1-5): DGGITQSPKYLFRKEGQNVTLSCEQNLNHDAMYWYRQDPGQGLRLIYYSQIVNDFQKGDIAEGYSVSREKKESFPLTVTSAQKNPTAFYLCASSMGGWQPQHFGDGTRLSIL.

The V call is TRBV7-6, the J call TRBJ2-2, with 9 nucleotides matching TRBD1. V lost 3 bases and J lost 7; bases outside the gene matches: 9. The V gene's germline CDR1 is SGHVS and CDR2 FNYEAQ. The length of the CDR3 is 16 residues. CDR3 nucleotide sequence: TGTGCCAGCAGCTTGCGGAGTAGACAGGGGGTCGGGGAGCTGTTTTTT. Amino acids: CASSLRSRQGVGELFF.

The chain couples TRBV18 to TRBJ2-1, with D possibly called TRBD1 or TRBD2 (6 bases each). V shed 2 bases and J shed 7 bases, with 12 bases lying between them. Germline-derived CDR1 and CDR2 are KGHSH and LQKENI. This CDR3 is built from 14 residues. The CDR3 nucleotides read TGTGCCAGCTCACCAGTCACAGGGAGGAATGAGCAGTTCTTC. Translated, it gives CASSPVTGRNEQFF. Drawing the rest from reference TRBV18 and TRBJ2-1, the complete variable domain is NAGVMQNPRHLVRRRGQEARLRCSPMKGHSHVYWYRQLPEEGLKFMVYLQKENIIDESGMPKERFSAEFPKEGPSILRIQQVVRGDSAAYFCASSPVTGRNEQFFGPGTRLTVL.